Each of the 20 T cell receptor beta chains below was sequenced from the same sample in a study of graft-versus-host responses after intestinal transplantation. Method: immunoSEQ multiplex PCR; TCRdb's copy keeps in-frame clones and lacks some. The profile shows about 43,000 clones, approximately 95% of them singletons. The sequencing here drew on PBMCs, taken about 320 days after intestinal transplant. These receptor sequences come from a human patient who received an intestinal transplant, so some T cells may come from the graft donor.

The chain employs TRBV13 and TRBJ1-1; D gene uncertain. The V end lost 7 bases, the J end lost 8 bases, and 8 bases lay between the germline ends. CDR3 length: 10 residues. Looked up from germline, CDR1 is PRHDT and CDR2 is FYEKMQ (reference sequence). CDR3 in amino acids: CASTATEAFF. CDR3 nucleotide sequence: TGTGCCAGCACCGCCACAGAAGCTTTCTTT.

This clone was seen more than once but under ten times. The gene calls are TRBV7-9 and TRBJ1-3, with 8 bases aligning to TRBD1. The CDR3 covers 14 residues. The V segment lost 7 bases and the J segment 0 bases; nucleotides outside the gene matches: 2. The V gene's germline CDR1 is SEHNR and CDR2 FQNEAQ (reference sequence). CDR3 in DNA: TGTGCCAGCACGGGACAGGACTCTGGAAACACCATATATTTT. Protein: CASTGQDSGNTIYF.

The chain recombines TRBV11-2 with TRBJ2-3; D unresolved. CDR1 SGHAT and CDR2 FQNNGV come from the germline V gene. The CDR3 is 13 amino acids. V lost 4 bases and J lost 4, with 9 bases in between. This chain's CDR3 is CASSSPGSDTQYF. CDR3 bases: TGTGCCAGCAGCTCCCCCGGATCAGATACGCAGTATTTT. The whole variable domain, filled in from reference TRBV11-2 and TRBJ2-3, reads EAGVAQSPRYKIIEKRQSVAFWCNPISGHATLYWYQQILGQGPKLLIQFQNNGVVDDSQLPKDRFSAERLKGVDSTLKIQPAKLEDSAVYLCASSSPGSDTQYFGPGTRLTVL.

The CDR3 sequence is CATAYEGSTYEQYF. CDR3 DNA: TGTGCCACCGCCTATGAGGGAAGCACCTACGAGCAGTACTTC. The V and J genes are TRBV19 and TRBJ2-7; D possibly corresponds to TRBD2 (5 bases). Per germline, CDR1 LNHDA and CDR2 SQIVND (reference sequence). The CDR3 has 14 amino acids. With 10 bases removed from V and 2 bases from J, the gap between germline ends came to 18 bases.

The chain employs TRBV9 and TRBJ1-4; no definite D call. This CDR3 has 14 amino acids. The V and J ends lost 1 base and 4 bases respectively, with 8 bases between them. Germline CDR1 and CDR2: SGDLS and YYNGEE. The CDR3 loop is CASSVSYHNEKLFF. In DNA form, the CDR3 reads TGTGCCAGCAGCGTATCGTATCATAATGAAAAACTGTTTTTT.

This clone was observed a single time. The chain recombines TRBV15 with TRBJ2-5; the D is unclear. The CDR3 totals 16 residues. Germline lookup yields CDR1 LNHNV and CDR2 YYDKDF (reference sequence). V lost 5 bases to trimming and J lost 2 bases, with 18 bases between them. CDR3: CATSPSWSALQETQYF. The CDR3 DNA is TGTGCCACCAGCCCCTCGTGGAGCGCCCTTCAAGAGACCCAGTACTTC.

The chain couples TRBV5-1 to TRBJ2-2; 7 bases agree with TRBD1. J lost 3 bases, V lost 4 bases, and 3 bases had no gene match. This CDR3 is built from 14 residues. The germline V gene encodes CDR1 SGHRS and CDR2 YFSETQ. As DNA, the CDR3 is TGCGCCAGCAGCCTGGGACAGTACACCGGGGAGCTGTTTTTT. It encodes CASSLGQYTGELFF.

V gene TRBV5-1 combines with J gene TRBJ2-7; perhaps TRBD2 as D (5 bases). V lost 1 base and J lost 2, with 10 bases in between. The germline V gene encodes CDR1 SGHRS and CDR2 YFSETQ. The CDR3 runs 14 residues. Here the CDR3 DNA reads TGCGCCAGCAGCTTGAACCGGGGTACCTACGAGCAGTACTTC. It is translated as CASSLNRGTYEQYF.

This clone was seen only once. The gene calls are TRBV9 and TRBJ1-3; no definite D call. V was shortened by 4 bases and J by 0 bases, with 8 bases between the two germline ends. CDR3 size: 14 residues. CDR1 and CDR2 (germline): SGDLS, YYNGEE. The CDR3: CASSQTDSGNTIYF. The CDR3, as DNA: TGTGCCAGCAGCCAAACAGACTCTGGAAACACCATATATTTT.

The rearrangement links TRBV18 to TRBJ2-7; 8 bases map to TRBD2. Looked up from germline, CDR1 is KGHSH and CDR2 is LQKENI. V lost 3 bases to trimming and J lost 0 bases; unmatched junction nucleotides: 10. CDR3 length: 17 residues. The CDR3, as DNA: TGTGCCAGCTCACCCGGACTTAGCGGGACGAGCTCCTACGAGCAGTACTTC. Amino acids: CASSPGLSGTSSYEQYF.

This sequence joins TRBV6-1 and TRBJ1-1; D unresolved. Germline V gives CDR1 MNHNS, CDR2 SASEGT. V lost 5 bases to trimming and J lost 9 bases, with 19 bases between them. This CDR3 is built from 14 residues. As DNA, the CDR3 is TGTGCCAGCAGTAAGGACCTAAGGGTCCGTAAAGCTTTCTTT. Its protein product is CASSKDLRVRKAFF.

The chain uses TRBV5-1 and TRBJ2-7, with TRBD2 matching 7 bases. The CDR3 is made up of 15 amino acids. The V and J ends lost 6 bases and 6 bases, in that order; junction bases with no gene match: 15. In germline, CDR1 is SGHRS, CDR2 YFSETQ. The CDR3 DNA follows: TGCGCCAGCACCCTTGGTCTGCGGGAGTCCGGCGAGCAGTACTTC. Amino acid sequence: CASTLGLRESGEQYF.

This clone appeared once. V and J are TRBV9 and TRBJ1-3, with D unclear. The ends were cut back, 4 bases at V and 4 bases at J, with 12 bases in the middle. This CDR3 has 14 residues. CDR1 and CDR2 (germline): SGDLS, YYNGEE. As DNA, the CDR3 is TGTGCCAGCAGCAGAAGCACTGAAGGAAACACCATATATTTT. The encoded protein is CASSRSTEGNTIYF.

The gene calls are TRBV28 and TRBJ2-5, with D perhaps matching TRBD2 (6 bases). Near its end, the DNA agrees better with TRBJ2-7, so the J call may be wrong. The CDR3 length is 16 residues. Germline CDR1 reads MDHEN; CDR2 reads SYDVKM. The CDR3 nucleotides read TGTGCCAGCAGTTTTGAGAGGGGCGGGGAGTCCTACGAGCAGTACTTC. Amino acids: CASSFERGGESYEQYF.

The rearrangement joins TRBV7-9 to TRBJ1-2; a weak D match, TRBD1 (5 bases). Trimming took off 5 bases at V and 5 bases at J, with 12 bases between the two ends. Germline values: CDR1 SEHNR, CDR2 FQNEAQ (reference sequence). The CDR3 extends over 13 amino acids. The CDR3 loop is CASSPGTRYGYTF. Here the CDR3 DNA reads TGTGCCAGCAGCCCAGGGACGCGATATGGCTACACCTTC.

The chain uses TRBV9 and TRBJ1-1; the D is unclear. Germline CDR1 and CDR2: SGDLS and YYNGEE. Trimming shortened V by 0 bases and J by 3 bases, and 9 bases separated the two germline ends. The CDR3 runs to 14 residues. The CDR3 DNA sequence: TGTGCCAGCAGCGTAGTCCCTAGCTACACTGAAGCTTTCTTT. Translation gives CASSVVPSYTEAFF.

The chain has TRBV7-9 and TRBJ1-1, with D unclear. Germline CDR1 reads SEHNR; CDR2 reads FQNEAQ (reference sequence). The CDR3 runs to 14 residues. Trimming left V 3 bases short and J 2 bases short, with 10 bases between. The CDR3 DNA reads as TGTGCCAGCAGCTTTGTTCGAGCAAACACTGAAGCTTTCTTT. It translates to CASSFVRANTEAFF. Combining the CDR3 with reference TRBV7-9 and TRBJ1-1 gives the whole variable domain DTGVSQNPRHKITKRGQNVTFRCDPISEHNRLYWYRQTLGQGPEFLTYFQNEAQLEKSRLLSDRFSAERPKGSFSTLEIQRTEQGDSAMYLCASSFVRANTEAFFGQGTRLTVV.

V and J are TRBV5-1 and TRBJ2-1, with a weak D call TRBD1 (6 bases). Between the trimmed V and J ends, which lost 0 bases and 4 bases, there was a span of 14 bases. Germline assignment: CDR1 SGHRS and CDR2 YFSETQ. The CDR3 is 16 residues long. CDR3: CASSLDRVTGYNEQFF. CDR3 DNA sequence: TGCGCCAGCAGCTTGGACAGGGTAACGGGATACAATGAGCAGTTCTTC. Filled out from reference TRBV5-1 and TRBJ2-1, the complete variable domain reads KAGVTQTPRYLIKTRGQQVTLSCSPISGHRSVSWYQQTPGQGLQFLFEYFSETQRNKGNFPGRFSGRQFSNSRSEMNVSTLELGDSALYLCASSLDRVTGYNEQFFGPGTRLTVL.

J is TRBJ1-2 and V is TRBV7-9; D unclear. This CDR3 spans 14 amino acids. Germline loops: CDR1 SEHNR, CDR2 FQNEAQ (reference sequence). Trimming removed 2 bases from V and 4 bases from J, with 11 bases in between. The CDR3 is CASSLREVTYGYTF. CDR3 DNA sequence: TGTGCCAGCAGCTTAAGGGAGGTAACCTATGGCTACACCTTC.

V usage is TRBV25-1 and J usage is TRBJ2-2, with TRBD1 matching over 8 bases. J lost 7 bases, V lost 2 bases, and 9 bases had no gene match. Germline V CDR1 and CDR2: MGHDK, SYGVNS. The CDR3 has 16 amino acids. The CDR3: CASSEGPRGRGGELFF. The CDR3, as DNA: TGTGCCAGCAGTGAAGGCCCCAGGGGGCGTGGCGGGGAGCTGTTTTTT.